The T cell receptor beta chain described here comes from a study of Graves' ophthalmopathy and Graves' hyperthyroidism. This clonotype showed up many times. The authors amplified TCR beta CDR3 regions from RNA transcripts. HTBI primers primed a first-round RT-PCR, and a second-round multiplex PCR followed. TCRdb ran MiXCR on the multiplex PCR reads and lists one entry per CDR3 protein. The sample shows 300,000 to 450,000 distinct CDR3 sequences, approximately 18% of them seen only once. Germline lookup yields CDR1 SGHTA and CDR2 FQGNSA. With V trimmed by 0 bases and J by 10 bases, 20 bases remained unmatched. The CDR3 consists of 19 residues.

The origin of this receptor is an adult woman with stable Graves' hyperthyroidism. The rearrangement joins TRBV7-2 to TRBJ2-5; 10 bases line up with TRBD2. Sequencing used peripheral blood. The CDR3: CASSLASLGIAGGQGDQYF. CDR3 DNA sequence: TGTGCCAGCAGCTTAGCCTCGTTGGGAATAGCGGGAGGTCAGGGGGACCAGTACTTC.